The 18 T cell receptor beta chains presented below share a single source sample, sequenced in a study of CD8 T cells in ankylosing spondylitis. General observations from the study: Apparently characteristic of ankylosing spondylitis blood was a TCR beta motif (eight highly homologous variants).

Antigen specificity for these receptors is unknown. A single record per CDR3 protein comes from TCRdb applying MiXCR to the 5' RACE reads. The profile covers fewer than 550,000 distinct CDR3 sequences, with 5.3% appearing a single time and roughly 3.5% taken by the ten largest. The material sequenced was blood, either unsorted or a sorted T cell fraction (not recorded which). These receptors all come from a male donor with ankylosing spondylitis.

The sample holds many counts of this clonotype. The J gene is TRBJ1-5, the V gene TRBV6-2 or TRBV6-3; a weak D match, TRBD1 (5 bases). Looked up from germline, CDR1 is MNHEY and CDR2 is SVGEGT. The CDR3 contains 16 residues. Trimming shortened V by 6 bases and J by 0 bases, and 15 bases separated the two germline ends. The CDR3 DNA is TGTGCCAGCAGGTCTACCAGGGATACTAGCAATCAGCCCCAGCATTTT. Its protein product is CASRSTRDTSNQPQHF.

The genes are TRBV7-2 and TRBJ2-1; no definite D call. The V end lost 5 bases, the J end lost 7 bases, and 9 bases lay between the germline ends. CDR3 length: 12 amino acids. Germline lookup yields CDR1 SGHTA and CDR2 FQGNSA. For the CDR3, the DNA is TGTGCCAGCAGCGCTACAAGTAATGAGCAGTTCTTC. Translation gives CASSATSNEQFF.

Ten or more counts support this clonotype. This chain joins TRBV29-1 and TRBJ1-4, with a possible D match to TRBD1 (6 bases). Trimming took off 4 bases at V and 7 bases at J, with 13 bases between the two ends. CDR1 is SQVTM and CDR2 is ANQGSEA in the germline V gene. The CDR3 is 13 amino acids. CDR3 loop: CSVVGQGSEKLFF. In DNA form, the CDR3 reads TGCAGCGTTGTTGGGCAGGGGTCTGAAAAACTGTTTTTT. The variable domain in full, completed from reference TRBV29-1 and TRBJ1-4, reads SAVISQKPSRDICQRGTSLTIQCQVDSQVTMMFWYRQQPGQSLTLIATANQGSEATYESGFVIDKFPISRPNLTFSTLTVSNMSPEDSSIYLCSVVGQGSEKLFFGSGTQLSVL.

This clonotype was recorded many times. DNA of the CDR3: TGCGCCAGCAGCTTGGGACAAGGGGAGGCAAGCACAGATACGCAGTATTTT. Protein: CASSLGQGEASTDTQYF. This rearrangement joins TRBV5-1 to TRBJ2-3; weak D call: TRBD2 (6 bases). The CDR3 covers 17 residues. The ends were cut back, 0 bases at V and 0 bases at J, with 14 bases in the middle. Germline CDR1 reads SGHRS; CDR2 reads YFSETQ.

This clonotype was observed a few times. This rearrangement joins TRBV5-1 to TRBJ2-2, with 11 bases matching TRBD2. Per the germline V gene, CDR1 is SGHRS and CDR2 is YFSETQ. Unmatched junction bases numbered 3, after V lost 4 bases and J lost 1 base. CDR3 length equals 16 residues. For the CDR3, the DNA is TGCGCCAGCAGCGTAACTAGCGGGGGGAACACCGGGGAGCTGTTTTTT. Its protein product is CASSVTSGGNTGELFF.

The V call is TRBV28, the J call TRBJ1-3, with D possibly TRBD1 on 5 matching bases. This CDR3 is 13 amino acids long. Germline values: CDR1 MDHEN, CDR2 SYDVKM. V dropped 5 bases and J dropped 7 bases, with 12 bases sitting between them. This CDR3 reads CASSGARRNTIYF. The CDR3 DNA sequence: TGTGCCAGCAGTGGGGCCAGGAGGAACACCATATATTTT.

This clonotype was observed at least ten times. This chain links TRBV7-2 with TRBJ1-5; unclear D gene. The CDR3 consists of 14 residues. V lost 5 bases, J lost 0 bases, and 8 bases lay in between. The germline gives CDR1 SGHTA, CDR2 FQGNSA. DNA for the CDR3: TGTGCCAGCAGCCCTGTATATAGCAATCAGCCCCAGCATTTT. This codes for CASSPVYSNQPQHF.

This clonotype appeared many times. The chain carries TRBV20-1 and TRBJ2-3; TRBD2 matches 8 bases. V lost 0 bases and J lost 0; bases outside the gene matches: 5. The CDR3 runs 16 residues. Per the germline V gene, CDR1 is DFQATT and CDR2 is SNEGSKA (reference sequence). The CDR3 DNA reads TGCAGTGCTAGAGATAGGAGACTAGCGAGCACAGATACGCAGTATTTT. Translating gives CSARDRRLASTDTQYF.

This clonotype has ten or more counts. This rearrangement joins TRBV12-3 or TRBV12-4 to TRBJ2-6; no reliable D call. CDR3 size: 15 residues. V was cut by 5 bases and J by 0 bases, with 8 bases left in between. CDR3 sequence (DNA): TGTGCCAGCAGTGCCCGTGGCTCTGGGGCCAACGTCCTGACTTTC. Encoded protein: CASSARGSGANVLTF.

This clonotype was recorded many times. The V call is TRBV20-1, the J call TRBJ2-7; 8 bases agree with TRBD1. The CDR3 sequence is 13 residues long. V lost 6 bases and J lost 4; bases outside the gene matches: 8. Germline values: CDR1 DFQATT, CDR2 SNEGSKA (reference sequence). In nucleotides, the CDR3 is TGCAGTGCCGGACAGGGTGTAGATTACGAGCAGTACTTC. It yields the protein CSAGQGVDYEQYF.

The chain couples TRBV4-2 to TRBJ2-7, with D possibly being TRBD1 or TRBD2 (6 bases each). The CDR3 runs 16 residues. Germline V gene sequence: CDR1 LGHNA, CDR2 YNFKEQ. Trimming stripped 1 base from V and 0 bases from J, with 13 bases between. CDR3 in DNA: TGTGCCAGCAGCCAAGCGAAGGGGGGCTTCTCCTACGAGCAGTACTTC. Its protein product is CASSQAKGGFSYEQYF.

The chain carries TRBV12-3 or TRBV12-4 and TRBJ1-6, with 7 bases matching TRBD1. This CDR3 has 17 residues. V shed 6 bases, J shed 3 bases, and the junction held 11 bases outside the gene matches. Here the CDR3 DNA reads TGTGCCAGCAGCCGGCGGGACAGCAGAATCTATAATTCACCCCTCCACTTT. The encoded protein is CASSRRDSRIYNSPLHF.

Many counts were recorded for this clonotype. V and J are TRBV6-5 and TRBJ2-7; D is ambiguous. Germline V gene data show CDR1 as MNHEY and CDR2 as SVGAGI. Trimming stripped 3 bases from V and 0 bases from J, with 12 bases between. This CDR3 has 15 residues. CDR3 nucleotides: TGTGCCAGCAGTTATGTCCGCGGACCCTCCTACGAGCAGTACTTC. It yields the protein CASSYVRGPSYEQYF.

This clonotype was seen ten or more times. V and J are TRBV27 and TRBJ1-6, with D maybe TRBD1 (6 bases). Germline CDR1 and CDR2: MNHEY and SMNVEV (reference sequence). Trimming stripped 4 bases from V and 7 bases from J, with 14 bases between. The CDR3 is made up of 15 amino acids. The CDR3, as DNA: TGTGCCAGCAGTTATTTTCAGGGGAAGAATTCACCCCTCCACTTT. Its translation is CASSYFQGKNSPLHF.

This clonotype appeared many times. J is TRBJ1-6 and V is TRBV20-1, with TRBD1 as a possible D gene (5 bases). Germline CDR1 reads DFQATT; CDR2 reads SNEGSKA (reference sequence). Trimming stripped 5 bases from V and 3 bases from J, with 11 bases between. CDR3 length equals 14 residues. The CDR3 region is CSAPPGLYNSPLHF. The DNA of the CDR3 is TGCAGTGCTCCCCCGGGACTCTATAATTCACCCCTCCACTTT.

The sample holds many counts of this clonotype. CDR3 protein: CASSYRPLANYEQYF. CDR3 bases: TGTGCCAGCAGTTACCGCCCACTAGCGAACTACGAGCAGTACTTC. The chain recombines TRBV6-5 with TRBJ2-7, with 7 bases matching TRBD2. V dropped 2 bases and J dropped 3; count of bases not matched to a gene: 7. Germline loops: CDR1 MNHEY, CDR2 SVGAGI. The CDR3 has 15 residues.

The table lists this clonotype with a few counts. The junction shows a germline mismatch at one end, possibly a read error. V is TRBV20-1 and J is TRBJ2-7; 11 bases fit TRBD2. The CDR3 loop spans 16 amino acids. CDR1 and CDR2 from the germline V gene are DFQATT and SNEGSKA (reference sequence). For the CDR3, the DNA is TGCTGTGCTAGAGGTAGACTAGCGGGGATTCGTTACGAGCAGTACTTC. Encoded protein: CCARGRLAGIRYEQYF.

This clonotype has at least ten counts. V and J are TRBV5-1 and TRBJ2-1; either TRBD1 or TRBD2 may supply D (7 bases each). This CDR3 has 16 residues. The germline V gene encodes CDR1 SGHRS and CDR2 YFSETQ. V lost 4 bases, J lost 2 bases, and 16 bases lay in between. The DNA for the CDR3 is TGCGCCAGCAGCAGGAGGGAGGGGGCCGCCTACAATGAGCAGTTCTTC. Translated: CASSRREGAAYNEQFF. The entire variable domain, with the rest obtained from reference TRBV5-1 and TRBJ2-1, is as follows: KAGVTQTPRYLIKTRGQQVTLSCSPISGHRSVSWYQQTPGQGLQFLFEYFSETQRNKGNFPGRFSGRQFSNSRSEMNVSTLELGDSALYLCASSRREGAAYNEQFFGPGTRLTVL.